Included here is one T cell receptor beta chain sequence, with context. Its antigen is as yet unknown. This CDR3 comprises 16 residues. V dropped 4 bases and J dropped 0 bases, with 16 bases sitting between them. Germline V gene sequence: CDR1 LGHNT, CDR2 FRNRAP. In TCRdb, the reads were re-called with MiXCR into one record per CDR3 protein. The data show 70,000 to 85,000 distinct CDR3 sequences, with roughly 40% seen just once and approximately 95% held by the top ten. This sample stems from a study of T cell repertoires in cytomegalovirus infection. On the study more broadly: In the study, CMV epitopes included recently identified HLA-C-restricted and well-studied HLA-B-restricted ones. Both a matching HLA type and CMV infection were indicated by public TCR beta signatures. Study-wide results and caveats: What dominated the ex vivo response were HLA-C-restricted CMV-specific TCR beta clonotypes. Cumulative frequency (of public TCR beta family members) identified carriers of CMV plus the relevant HLA.

The chain couples TRBV12-5 to TRBJ2-7; D may be TRBD1 (6 bases). Sequenced here: CD8+ T cells from cultured PBMCs, sampled from culture after CMV antigen stimulation. The sequence was obtained from a human donor in good health (CMV status not recorded). Some clones in this sample may be carry-over from other donors' samples. The CDR3 bases are TGTGCTAGTGGTTCGACGACAGGCCCCTACTCCTACGAGCAGTACTTC. It specifies CASGSTTGPYSYEQYF.